Reported below is one TCR beta chain. TCRdb keeps only in-frame clones here, not all; method: immunoSEQ multiplex PCR. In the table there are 95,000 to 100,000 clones, roughly nine tenths of which are singletons. The sample is drawn from a study of T cell changes during pregnancy in multiple sclerosis. Germline V gene sequence: CDR1 MNHNS, CDR2 SASEGT. The CDR3 has 14 residues. V gave up 1 base and J gave up 6 bases, with 10 bases separating them. This receptor was identified in a female donor in good health, enrolled as a control in a pregnancy study. The rearrangement uses TRBV6-1 and TRBJ2-1, with D unclear. Sequencing was performed on peripheral blood, taken after pregnancy. DNA for the CDR3: TGTGCCAGCAGTGAAGTTGCGGCCCTCAATGAGCAGTTCTTC. This translates into CASSEVAALNEQFF.